One and the same sample provided the 19 T cell receptor beta chains below, sequenced in a study of blood T cell repertoires in COVID-19. Only in-frame clones appear in the TCRdb table, and some are missing; sequencing was by immunoSEQ multiplex PCR. The data contain around 280,000 clones, around nine tenths of them seen just once; the ten biggest clones take up less than 2%. The sequenced material came from PBMCs or T cells enriched from blood (not recorded which). The receptors originated from a middle-aged woman who had recovered from COVID-19.

The J gene is TRBJ1-2, the V gene TRBV7-2; 8 bases line up with TRBD1. With V trimmed by 5 bases and J by 4 bases, 9 bases remained unmatched. The CDR3 contains 15 residues. Germline values: CDR1 SGHTA, CDR2 FQGNSA. As DNA, the CDR3 is TGTGCCAGCAGCACGTATACAGGGGGAGTCTATGGCTACACCTTC. Its protein is CASSTYTGGVYGYTF.

The sample holds one count of this clone. This chain uses TRBV7-9 with TRBJ1-1; 7 nucleotides agree with TRBD1. The junction had 6 bases not matched to a gene; V was cut back by 6 bases and J by 8 bases. From germline, CDR1 is SEHNR and CDR2 FQNEAQ (reference sequence). The CDR3 length is 12 residues. The CDR3 coding sequence is TGTGCCAGCAGTCGTCAGGGGGAAGAAGCTTTCTTT. Translated, it gives CASSRQGEEAFF.

This clone came up once. This chain uses TRBV27 with TRBJ2-3, with 9 positions matching TRBD2. Germline CDR1 is MNHEY and CDR2 is SMNVEV (reference sequence). This CDR3 comprises 18 residues. Trimming at V came to 6 bases and at J to 0 bases, leaving 13 bases not matched to a gene. The CDR3 region has the DNA TGTGCCAGCAGCCGAACTTTACCGGGACTAGCAAGCACAGATACGCAGTATTTT. This gives the protein CASSRTLPGLASTDTQYF.

In its sample, this clone was seen once. The chain uses TRBV27 and TRBJ2-1, with 12 bases that match TRBD2. The V segment lost 5 bases and the J segment 0 bases; nucleotides outside the gene matches: 5. Germline CDR1 and CDR2: MNHEY and SMNVEV (reference sequence). The CDR3 length is 17 residues. CDR3 DNA: TGTGCCAGCAGTCGGCTAGCGGGGGGGTTCTCCTACAATGAGCAGTTCTTC. This gives the protein CASSRLAGGFSYNEQFF.

This sequence joins TRBV5-8 and TRBJ1-2; tentative D call: TRBD1 (5 bases). V lost 2 bases and J 0 bases, leaving 11 bases between the germline ends. There are 15 residues in the CDR3. The germline gives CDR1 SGHTS, CDR2 YDEGEE. In nucleotides, the CDR3 is TGTGCCAGCAGCTTTGGGAGGGGCCCTAACTATGGCTACACCTTC. Translated, it gives CASSFGRGPNYGYTF.

The gene calls are TRBV6-5 and TRBJ2-5; possibly TRBD1 for D (5 bases). The CDR3 consists of 15 residues. V lost 7 bases to trimming and J lost 2 bases, with 17 bases between them. Germline V gives CDR1 MNHEY, CDR2 SVGAGI. The CDR3 nucleotides read TGTGCCAGCATTCAGTGGGGCGGAGTTCAAGAGACCCAGTACTTC. It is translated as CASIQWGGVQETQYF.

The chain joins TRBV21-1 to TRBJ2-5; the table's D gene call, TRBD1, was not cross checked with the DNA. TRBV21-1 is marked as a pseudogene. The CDR3 is made up of 16 amino acids. CDR3 DNA sequence: TGTGCCAGCCAAAATATACCGGTGGGGGCGCGGGAGACCCAGTACTTC. Translating it yields CASQNIPVGARETQYF.

The rearrangement uses TRBV7-2 and TRBJ2-2; TRBD2 agrees at 12 bases. The germline V gene encodes CDR1 SGHTA and CDR2 FQGNSA. This CDR3 has 17 amino acids. V lost 5 bases and J lost 7; bases outside the gene matches: 11. CDR3 bases: TGTGCCAGCAGCACAGGCGGACTAGCGGGGTGGATCGGGGAGCTGTTTTTT. It translates to CASSTGGLAGWIGELFF.

The V gene is TRBV6-5, the J gene TRBJ2-7; 8 bases align to TRBD1. This CDR3 is built from 15 residues. The trim removed 7 bases at V and 5 bases at J, leaving 13 bases unmatched. Germline loops: CDR1 MNHEY, CDR2 SVGAGI. The CDR3: CASNHGTGSKNEQYF. DNA of the CDR3: TGTGCCAGCAACCACGGGACAGGAAGTAAAAACGAGCAGTACTTC.

V gene TRBV5-1 combines with J gene TRBJ1-1, with D unclear. V was clipped by 3 bases and J by 8 bases, with 14 bases between them. The length of the CDR3 is 13 residues. Germline values: CDR1 SGHRS, CDR2 YFSETQ. The CDR3 spells CASSWSWEGEAFF. The DNA of the CDR3 is TGCGCCAGCAGCTGGTCTTGGGAGGGAGAAGCTTTCTTT.

The V and J genes are TRBV23-1 and TRBJ1-3; no firm D call. TRBV23-1 is an ORF, and what it does is uncertain. This CDR3 has 16 residues. Trimming shortened V by 3 bases and J by 1 base, and 13 bases separated the two germline ends. Here the CDR3 reads CASSQSRGWSGNTIYF. For the CDR3, the DNA is TGCGCCAGCAGTCAGTCCCGGGGTTGGTCTGGAAACACCATATATTTT.

The chain employs TRBV5-1 and TRBJ2-1; D perhaps matches TRBD2 (5 bases). The V gene lost 2 bases and the J gene lost 9 bases, with 12 bases spanning the gap. Per germline, CDR1 SGHRS and CDR2 YFSETQ. The length of the CDR3 is 13 residues. The CDR3 DNA is TGCGCCAGCAGCTTTGCTAGCATCAGTGAGCAGTTCTTC. Translating it yields CASSFASISEQFF. Full variable domain (remainder filled in from reference TRBV5-1 and TRBJ2-1): KAGVTQTPRYLIKTRGQQVTLSCSPISGHRSVSWYQQTPGQGLQFLFEYFSETQRNKGNFPGRFSGRQFSNSRSEMNVSTLELGDSALYLCASSFASISEQFFGPGTRLTVL.

This chain connects TRBV4-2 to TRBJ2-7, with D uncertain. Germline V lookup: CDR1 LGHNA, CDR2 YNFKEQ. V lost 0 bases, J lost 7 bases, and 10 bases lay in between. The CDR3 runs to 13 residues. The CDR3 loop is CASSQDRVGEQYF. In DNA, the CDR3 is TGTGCCAGCAGCCAAGATCGGGTTGGGGAGCAGTACTTC.

This rearrangement joins TRBV7-9 to TRBJ2-3; a weak D match, TRBD2 (5 bases). Germline CDR1 SEHNR, CDR2 FQNEAQ (reference sequence). V was clipped by 2 bases and J by 7 bases, with 13 bases between them. The CDR3 has 14 residues. CDR3 nucleotide sequence: TGTGCCAGCAGCTTATCGTCTAGCCGGTATACGCAGTATTTT. It codes for CASSLSSSRYTQYF.

V and J are TRBV10-2 and TRBJ2-1, with D possibly TRBD2 on 6 matching bases. The V end was cut by 2 bases, the J end by 4 bases, with 15 bases between. CDR3 length equals 16 residues. Germline CDR1 and CDR2: WSHSY and SAAADI. The CDR3 nucleotides are TGCGCCAGCAGTGAGCGGCGGGTAGGGACTTACAATGAGCAGTTCTTC. This encodes CASSERRVGTYNEQFF.

The chain recombines TRBV5-6 with TRBJ2-7; D not resolved. The V and J ends lost 2 bases and 7 bases respectively, with 10 bases between them. CDR3 length: 12 residues. The germline gives CDR1 SGHDT, CDR2 YYEEEE. The CDR3 DNA reads TGTGCCAGCAGCTTCGGCGGTGCTGAGCAGTACTTC. Its translation is CASSFGGAEQYF.

The V call is TRBV29-1, the J call TRBJ1-1, with TRBD1 identical over 9 bases. In germline, CDR1 is SQVTM, CDR2 ANQGSEA. CDR3 length: 13 residues. Unmatched junction bases numbered 6, after V lost 6 bases and J lost 4 bases. CDR3 nucleotides: TGCAGCGTCGCGGGACAGGGATCCACTGAAGCTTTCTTT. Translated: CSVAGQGSTEAFF.

This clone was seen more than once but under ten times. This chain joins TRBV29-1 and TRBJ1-2, with D possibly TRBD1 on 5 matching bases. From germline, CDR1 is SQVTM and CDR2 ANQGSEA. CDR3 length equals 13 residues. V was trimmed by 2 bases and J by 0 bases, leaving 7 bases between them. CDR3 DNA sequence: TGCAGCGTTGAAACAGGAGCTAACTATGGCTACACCTTC. Translation: CSVETGANYGYTF.

The CDR3 coding sequence is TGTGCCACCAGCAGAGGTCAGAACTATGGCTACACCTTC. Its protein is CATSRGQNYGYTF. V is TRBV15 and J is TRBJ1-2; D unresolved. V was trimmed by 1 base and J by 2 bases, leaving 5 bases between them. CDR1 and CDR2 (germline): LNHNV, YYDKDF (reference sequence). This CDR3 contains 13 residues.